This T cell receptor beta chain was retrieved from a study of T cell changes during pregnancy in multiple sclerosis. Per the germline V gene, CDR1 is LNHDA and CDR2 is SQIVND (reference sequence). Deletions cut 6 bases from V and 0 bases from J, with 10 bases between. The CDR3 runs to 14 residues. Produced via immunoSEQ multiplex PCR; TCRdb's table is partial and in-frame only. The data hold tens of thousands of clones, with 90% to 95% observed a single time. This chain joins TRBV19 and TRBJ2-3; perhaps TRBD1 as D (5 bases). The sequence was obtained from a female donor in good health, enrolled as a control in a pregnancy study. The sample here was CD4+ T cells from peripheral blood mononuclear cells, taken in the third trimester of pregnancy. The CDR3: CASSFDSSTDTQYF. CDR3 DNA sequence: TGTGCCAGTAGCTTCGACAGCAGCACAGATACGCAGTATTTT.